This is a list of T cell receptor beta chains from one sample in a study of shared clonotypes between healthy human individuals. Using immunoSEQ multiplex PCR, the repertoire was profiled, and TCRdb retains in-frame clones only, with some absent. Of 200,000 to 250,000 clones listed, approximately 65% were seen once; the top ten hold more than 9.5%. Material for sequencing was memory CD4+ T cells sorted from blood. These receptors originate from a man under 40 in good health. Both conserved end residues are part of each CDR3. The order of the fields is D gene, V gene, J gene, clone size, CDR3 DNA, CDR3 protein. D genes are given only for firm matches. Size tells how often a clone was seen (once, few, many) or the class of an expanded clone, and some rows leave it out.

D gene: TRBD1; V gene: TRBV6-5; J gene: TRBJ2-7; clone size: few; CDR3 DNA: TGTGCCAGCAGCTTCAGGGGGTACGAGCAGTACTTC; CDR3 protein: CASSFRGYEQYF
D gene: -; V gene: TRBV7-2; J gene: TRBJ1-5; clone size: few; CDR3 DNA: TGTGCCAGCAGCCCTGCCATGGATCAGCCCCAGCATTTT; CDR3 protein: CASSPAMDQPQHF
D gene: TRBD1; V gene: TRBV18; J gene: TRBJ1-3; clone size: -; CDR3 DNA: TGTGCCAGCTCCCCCGGGACAGACCTCTCTGGAAACACCATATATTTT; CDR3 protein: CASSPGTDLSGNTIYF
D gene: TRBD2; V gene: TRBV28; J gene: TRBJ2-1; clone size: once; CDR3 DNA: TGTGCCAGCAGCCCGGCAATGGCGGGAGGGCGCAATGAGCAGTTCTTC; CDR3 protein: CASSPAMAGGRNEQFF
D gene: -; V gene: TRBV5-6; J gene: TRBJ2-1; clone size: -; CDR3 DNA: TGTGCCAGCAGCTTACGCGCGAATGAGCAGTTCTTC; CDR3 protein: CASSLRANEQFF
D gene: -; V gene: TRBV11-2; J gene: TRBJ1-5; clone size: -; CDR3 DNA: TGTGCCAGCAGCTTAGATGGGGATCAGCCCCAGCATTTT; CDR3 protein: CASSLDGDQPQHF
D gene: -; V gene: TRBV28; J gene: TRBJ1-5; clone size: -; CDR3 DNA: TGTGCCACCAGACGGGGAACAGGGTGGAATAATCAGCCCCAGCATTTT; CDR3 protein: CATRRGTGWNNQPQHF
D gene: TRBD2; V gene: TRBV19; J gene: TRBJ2-3; clone size: -; CDR3 DNA: TGTGCCAGTAGTATGGGGACGACTAGCCGACGCACAGATACGCAGTATTTT; CDR3 protein: CASSMGTTSRRTDTQYF
D gene: -; V gene: TRBV6-8; J gene: TRBJ2-7; clone size: -; CDR3 DNA: TGTGCCAGCAGTTACGTTTTCTGGCTAGCGAGCTCCTACGAGCAGTACTTC; CDR3 protein: CASSYVFWLASSYEQYF
D gene: -; V gene: TRBV18; J gene: TRBJ1-2; clone size: -; CDR3 DNA: TGTGCCAGCTCCCGTATGGAAGGGGATATGGGCGGCTACACCTTC; CDR3 protein: CASSRMEGDMGGYTF
D gene: -; V gene: TRBV19; J gene: TRBJ2-7; clone size: few; CDR3 DNA: TGTGCCAGTAGCGGCAGTTACGAGCAGTACTTC; CDR3 protein: CASSGSYEQYF
D gene: -; V gene: TRBV25-1; J gene: TRBJ1-3; clone size: -; CDR3 DNA: TGTGCCAGCAGTTCCGACCCCAGGACGGCTGCTGGAAACACCATATATTTT; CDR3 protein: CASSSDPRTAAGNTIYF
D gene: -; V gene: TRBV5-8; J gene: TRBJ2-1; clone size: -; CDR3 DNA: TGTGCCAGCAGCTCCGGACATTCCTCCTACAATGAGCAGTTCTTC; CDR3 protein: CASSSGHSSYNEQFF
D gene: TRBD2; V gene: TRBV6-5; J gene: TRBJ2-7; clone size: few; CDR3 DNA: TGTGCCAGCAGTTACAGGCGGGAGTCCTTCGAGCAGTACTTC; CDR3 protein: CASSYRRESFEQYF
D gene: TRBD1; V gene: TRBV29-1; J gene: TRBJ2-6; clone size: -; CDR3 DNA: TGCAGCGTTAGGGACAGGGGGGGCTCTGGGGCCAACGTCCTGACTTTC; CDR3 protein: CSVRDRGGSGANVLTF
D gene: -; V gene: TRBV18; J gene: TRBJ2-3; clone size: -; CDR3 DNA: TGTGCCAGCTCACCCCAGGGAGAGAGCACAGATACGCAGTATTTT; CDR3 protein: CASSPQGESTDTQYF
D gene: TRBD1; V gene: TRBV2; J gene: TRBJ2-2; clone size: few; CDR3 DNA: TGTGCCAGCAACTACCGGGACAGCGATCTTACCGGGGAGCTGTTTTTT; CDR3 protein: CASNYRDSDLTGELFF
D gene: TRBD2; V gene: TRBV29-1; J gene: TRBJ2-3; clone size: few; CDR3 DNA: TGCAGCGTGGCGGGAGGGCCCTCTTCGGATACGCAGTATTTT; CDR3 protein: CSVAGGPSSDTQYF
D gene: -; V gene: TRBV6-4; J gene: TRBJ1-5; clone size: -; CDR3 DNA: TGTGCCAGCAGTGTTTTTTGGGATCAGCCCCAGCATTTT; CDR3 protein: CASSVFWDQPQHF
D gene: -; V gene: TRBV6-6; J gene: TRBJ2-2; clone size: -; CDR3 DNA: TGTGCCAGCAGTGACACACGATACCGGGAGCTGTTTTTT; CDR3 protein: CASSDTRYRELFF
D gene: -; V gene: TRBV29-1; J gene: TRBJ1-3; clone size: -; CDR3 DNA: TGCAGCGCCTTTGGAGGCCCTCAGGGACCTGGAAACACCATATATTTT; CDR3 protein: CSAFGGPQGPGNTIYF
D gene: -; V gene: TRBV29-1; J gene: TRBJ2-1; clone size: -; CDR3 DNA: TGCAGCCCGTCCTCCCTAGCGAAGAGTGAGCAGTTCTTC; CDR3 protein: CSPSSLAKSEQFF
D gene: -; V gene: TRBV16; J gene: TRBJ1-2; clone size: many; CDR3 DNA: TGTGCCAGCAGCCAACTGTCAGCGTATGGCTACACCTTC; CDR3 protein: CASSQLSAYGYTF
D gene: TRBD1; V gene: TRBV6-1; J gene: TRBJ2-3; clone size: -; CDR3 DNA: TGTGCCATAAGGGGGCCAGCACCCAGCACAGATACGCAGTATTTT; CDR3 protein: CAIRGPAPSTDTQYF
D gene: -; V gene: TRBV5-6; J gene: TRBJ2-7; clone size: -; CDR3 DNA: TGTGCCAGCAGCTCTCGCCAGGCCGTATCCTACGAGCAGTACTTC; CDR3 protein: CASSSRQAVSYEQYF
D gene: -; V gene: TRBV18; J gene: TRBJ1-3; clone size: once; CDR3 DNA: TGTGCCAGCTCACCATCGGCTCCCGGGGCGAGCTCTGGAAACACCATATATTTT; CDR3 protein: CASSPSAPGASSGNTIYF
D gene: -; V gene: TRBV25-1; J gene: TRBJ2-5; clone size: few; CDR3 DNA: TGTGCCAGCACCCTACGCCGGGGCAGCGGCCGAGAGACCCAGTACTTC; CDR3 protein: CASTLRRGSGRETQYF
D gene: -; V gene: TRBV9; J gene: TRBJ2-1; clone size: once; CDR3 DNA: TGTGCCAGCAGCGTAGTCCTCGACGGTGAGCAGTTCTTC; CDR3 protein: CASSVVLDGEQFF
D gene: -; V gene: TRBV5-1; J gene: TRBJ2-2; clone size: -; CDR3 DNA: TGCGCCAGCGCCCCCGGGGTCACCGGGGAGCTGTTTTTT; CDR3 protein: CASAPGVTGELFF
D gene: TRBD2; V gene: TRBV27; J gene: TRBJ2-7; clone size: many; CDR3 DNA: TGTGCCAGCAGTAGCGGGAGCTACGAGCAGTACTTC; CDR3 protein: CASSSGSYEQYF
D gene: -; V gene: TRBV5-1; J gene: TRBJ2-3; clone size: -; CDR3 DNA: TGCGCCAGCAGCTTGGACGCCTCTAGCACAGATACGCAGTATTTT; CDR3 protein: CASSLDASSTDTQYF
D gene: -; V gene: TRBV9; J gene: TRBJ2-2; clone size: -; CDR3 DNA: TGTGCCAGCAGCGTAGTCTCTGGTAACACCGGGGAGCTGTTTTTT; CDR3 protein: CASSVVSGNTGELFF
D gene: -; V gene: TRBV14; J gene: TRBJ2-5; clone size: -; CDR3 DNA: TGTGCCAGCAGCCGCTATAGCGGACTACCAGAGACCCAGTACTTC; CDR3 protein: CASSRYSGLPETQYF
D gene: -; V gene: TRBV6-5; J gene: TRBJ1-2; clone size: once; CDR3 DNA: TGTGCCAGCAGTTACTCCAGTAGAGGGGTCTATGGCTACACCTTC; CDR3 protein: CASSYSSRGVYGYTF
D gene: -; V gene: TRBV5-1; J gene: TRBJ2-1; clone size: once; CDR3 DNA: TGCGCCAGCAGCTTGGTAGGGGCTAATCCGAGCAATGAGCAGTTCTTC; CDR3 protein: CASSLVGANPSNEQFF
D gene: -; V gene: TRBV10-3; J gene: TRBJ2-2; clone size: -; CDR3 DNA: TGTGCCATCAGTGAGTCGAGGAAACCCCTTCTGGTGGGAGGTTCACACACCGGGGAGCTGTTTTTT; CDR3 protein: CAISESRKPLLVGGSHTGELFF
D gene: TRBD2; V gene: TRBV10-1; J gene: TRBJ2-7; clone size: once; CDR3 DNA: TGCGCCAGCAGTGACCAACTAGCGGGAGGAAAAAAGGCACGCGAGCAGTACTTC; CDR3 protein: CASSDQLAGGKKAREQYF
D gene: -; V gene: TRBV19; J gene: TRBJ2-3; clone size: -; CDR3 DNA: TGTGCCAGTAGTACCGCTCGTTCAGGGGGCGCGGGGGCAACAGATACGCAGTATTTT; CDR3 protein: CASSTARSGGAGATDTQYF
D gene: -; V gene: TRBV6-4; J gene: TRBJ2-7; clone size: few; CDR3 DNA: TGTGCCAGCAGTGAAACAGGAACAGACTACGAGCAGTACTTC; CDR3 protein: CASSETGTDYEQYF
D gene: TRBD2; V gene: TRBV7-2; J gene: TRBJ2-1; clone size: -; CDR3 DNA: TGTGCCAGCAGCTTAGCTAGCGGGACCTACAATGAGCAGTTCTTC; CDR3 protein: CASSLASGTYNEQFF
D gene: TRBD1; V gene: TRBV29-1; J gene: TRBJ1-1; clone size: -; CDR3 DNA: TGCAGCGTTACGCAGGGGGCGGACACTGAAGCTTTCTTT; CDR3 protein: CSVTQGADTEAFF
D gene: -; V gene: TRBV7-9; J gene: TRBJ2-7; clone size: -; CDR3 DNA: TGTGCCAGCAGCTGGGGGACGGCCTACGAGCAGTACTTC; CDR3 protein: CASSWGTAYEQYF
D gene: -; V gene: TRBV9; J gene: TRBJ2-2; clone size: -; CDR3 DNA: TGTGCCAGCAGCGTTAAGGGACCAAGCACCGGGGAGCTGTTTTTT; CDR3 protein: CASSVKGPSTGELFF
D gene: -; V gene: TRBV5-1; J gene: TRBJ2-5; clone size: -; CDR3 DNA: TGCGCCAGCAGCTTGCGTCTGGGGGGAGAGGAGACCCAGTACTTC; CDR3 protein: CASSLRLGGEETQYF
D gene: TRBD1; V gene: TRBV6-1; J gene: TRBJ2-7; clone size: few; CDR3 DNA: TGTGCCAGCAGTAGCCGGGACAGGGGAACCTACGAGCAGTACTTC; CDR3 protein: CASSSRDRGTYEQYF
D gene: -; V gene: TRBV2; J gene: TRBJ2-2; clone size: few; CDR3 DNA: TGTGCCAGCAGGGGGACCTCCGCCGGGGAGCTGTTTTTT; CDR3 protein: CASRGTSAGELFF
D gene: -; V gene: TRBV6-5; J gene: TRBJ2-3; clone size: -; CDR3 DNA: TGTGCCAGCAGTTACTCGGTTAACGGGGATACGCAGTATTTT; CDR3 protein: CASSYSVNGDTQYF
D gene: -; V gene: TRBV5-1; J gene: TRBJ2-3; clone size: -; CDR3 DNA: TGCGCCAGCAGCTTGGTAGGGGTAACAGATACGCAGTATTTT; CDR3 protein: CASSLVGVTDTQYF
D gene: -; V gene: TRBV7-6; J gene: TRBJ2-7; clone size: -; CDR3 DNA: TGTGCCAGCAGCCCCGAGATATCCGGGTTAGCCTACGAGCAGTACTTC; CDR3 protein: CASSPEISGLAYEQYF
D gene: TRBD1; V gene: TRBV6-5; J gene: TRBJ2-3; clone size: -; CDR3 DNA: TGTGCCAGCGGCTATTTTACAGGGGGACAGAATACGCAGTATTTT; CDR3 protein: CASGYFTGGQNTQYF
D gene: -; V gene: TRBV28; J gene: TRBJ2-1; clone size: -; CDR3 DNA: TGTGCCAGCATTAAGGGGCCGAGCTCCTACAATGAGCAGTTCTTC; CDR3 protein: CASIKGPSSYNEQFF
D gene: -; V gene: TRBV28; J gene: TRBJ2-7; clone size: -; CDR3 DNA: TGTGCCAGCAGTTTATCAGGATCTCGCGAGCAGTACTTC; CDR3 protein: CASSLSGSREQYF
D gene: -; V gene: TRBV5-4; J gene: TRBJ2-3; clone size: few; CDR3 DNA: TGTGCCAGCAGCTCAGTTTTGCCCGGAGATACGCAGTATTTT; CDR3 protein: CASSSVLPGDTQYF
D gene: TRBD2; V gene: TRBV18; J gene: TRBJ2-5; clone size: -; CDR3 DNA: TGTGCCAGCTCAGGACGGACTAGCGGAGATTTTTGGTACCAAGAGACCCAGTACTTC; CDR3 protein: CASSGRTSGDFWYQETQYF